This is a list of T cell receptor beta chains from one sample in a study of cytomegalovirus exposure and HLA in healthy donors. Assay used: immunoSEQ multiplex PCR; TCRdb lists only in-frame clones, some missing. The sample contains about 180,000 clones, 65% to 85% of which appear only once. The material sequenced was PBMCs. The receptors originated from a boy between 2 and 10 years old in good health and CMV-seronegative. CDR3s leave out the opening cysteine and the closing phenylalanine or tryptophan. The D gene is left open where the match is weak.

v_call	j_call	d_call	cdr3_aa
TRBV29-1	TRBJ2-5	-	SETDLAEETQY
TRBV6-6	TRBJ2-7	TRBD1	ASRGQNYEQY
TRBV6-1	TRBJ2-2	-	ASTSGSATGELF
TRBV5-1	TRBJ2-1	TRBD2	ASSLTSGSSYNEQF
TRBV5-1	TRBJ2-1	-	ASSLTSISYNEQF
TRBV11-2	TRBJ2-1	TRBD2	ASSLVLAGGQLF
TRBV6-6	TRBJ1-2	-	ASSSPDSPKGYT
TRBV9	TRBJ2-1	-	ASSLTSYEQF
TRBV4-3	TRBJ2-2	-	ASSQPQGGELF
TRBV4-1	TRBJ2-7	TRBD2	ASSQGPRGRESEQY
TRBV5-1	TRBJ2-1	TRBD2	ASSLRLAGGVGYNEQF
TRBV30	TRBJ2-5	-	AWSTTFRSQETQY
TRBV27	TRBJ2-7	-	ASSRIAASYEQY
TRBV9	TRBJ1-1	-	ASSVEGDGFTEAF
TRBV7-2	TRBJ1-3	-	VSSRAQGNTIY
TRBV29-1	TRBJ2-7	-	SVAMGGGQY
TRBV5-1	TRBJ1-1	-	ASSLGRGWDTEAF
TRBV19	TRBJ1-2	-	ASESDSYGYT
TRBV7-9	TRBJ1-1	-	ASSLGTESEAF
TRBV7-9	TRBJ2-6	TRBD1	ASSLDMGTGAGANVLT
TRBV2	TRBJ2-3	TRBD2	ASSLRLAGMRDTQY